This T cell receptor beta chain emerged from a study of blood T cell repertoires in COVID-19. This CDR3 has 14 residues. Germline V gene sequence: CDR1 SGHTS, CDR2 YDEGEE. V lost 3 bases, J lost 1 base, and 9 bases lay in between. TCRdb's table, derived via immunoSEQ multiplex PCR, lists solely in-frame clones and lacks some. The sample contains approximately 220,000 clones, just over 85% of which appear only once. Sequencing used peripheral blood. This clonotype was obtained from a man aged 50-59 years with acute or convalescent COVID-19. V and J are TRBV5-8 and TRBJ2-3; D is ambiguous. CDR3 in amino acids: CASSSIRGTDTQYF. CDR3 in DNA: TGTGCCAGCAGCTCGATTCGCGGCACAGATACGCAGTATTTT.